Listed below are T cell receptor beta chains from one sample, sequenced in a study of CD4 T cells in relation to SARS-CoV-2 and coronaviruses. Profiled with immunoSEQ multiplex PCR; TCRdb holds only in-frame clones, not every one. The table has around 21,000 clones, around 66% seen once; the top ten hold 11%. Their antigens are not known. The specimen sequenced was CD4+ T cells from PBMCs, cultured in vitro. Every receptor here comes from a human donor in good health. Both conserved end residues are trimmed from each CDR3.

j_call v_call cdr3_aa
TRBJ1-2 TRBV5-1 ASRPRGEGYGYT
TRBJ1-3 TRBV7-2 ASSPSRGVVSGNTIY
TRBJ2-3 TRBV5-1 ASSPRGQGPTDTQY
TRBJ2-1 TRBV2 ASSEGSGSGYNEQF
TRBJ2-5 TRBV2 ASSNREETQY
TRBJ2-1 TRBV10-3 AISSQPRSSYNEQF
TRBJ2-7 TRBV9 ASSARLGLAGDEQY
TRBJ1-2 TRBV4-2 ASSQESRDSYGYT
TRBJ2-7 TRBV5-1 ASSLGTADPYEQY
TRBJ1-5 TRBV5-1 ASQVAPSQQPQH
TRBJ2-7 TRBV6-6 ASSQGPVGEQY
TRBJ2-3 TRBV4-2 ASSQDAGQATDTQY
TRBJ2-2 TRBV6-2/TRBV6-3 ASSYNGNTGELF
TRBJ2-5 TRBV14 ASSQDWGRGPWRETQY
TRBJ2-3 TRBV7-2 ASSLGLAFDTQY
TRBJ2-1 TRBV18 ASSPPAGKYNEQF
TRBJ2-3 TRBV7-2 ASSSAGGGGTDTQY
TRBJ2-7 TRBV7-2 ASSSWTGRPYEQY
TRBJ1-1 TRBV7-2 ASSPNMGYMNTEAF
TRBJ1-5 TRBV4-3 ASSQELTLGNQPQH
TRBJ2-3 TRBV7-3 ASSDENTQY
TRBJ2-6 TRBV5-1 ASSLGRGARSGANVLT
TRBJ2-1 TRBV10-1 ASSDSGTAYHEQF
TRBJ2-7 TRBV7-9 ASSLFDAPVKQY
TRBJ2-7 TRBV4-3 ASSHHARTGRKIYEQY
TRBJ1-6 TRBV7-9 ASSLSFASYNSPLH
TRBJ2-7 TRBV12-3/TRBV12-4 ASSFSAGGQY
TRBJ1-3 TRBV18 ASSPPNSQGNTIY
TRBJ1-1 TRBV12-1 ASSTKLGRAVYTEAF
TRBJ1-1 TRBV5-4 ASSPSAGARTEAF
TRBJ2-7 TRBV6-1 ASSEAGGRSYEQY
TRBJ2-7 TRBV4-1 ALGQGGYEQY
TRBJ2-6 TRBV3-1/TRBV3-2 ASSYRGSGANVLT
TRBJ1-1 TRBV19 ASGKDGGLEAF
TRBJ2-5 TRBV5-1 ASSLGGRGQETQY
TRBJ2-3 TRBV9 ASSVLSSSYDTQY
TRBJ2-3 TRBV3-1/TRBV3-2 ASSQDGWSGGQLSTDTQY
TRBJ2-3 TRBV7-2 ASSLIRGRTDTQY
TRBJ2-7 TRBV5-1 ASSLGTGTYEQY
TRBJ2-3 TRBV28 ASPPPGGRTSTDTQY
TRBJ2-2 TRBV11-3 ASSWTGSTTGELF
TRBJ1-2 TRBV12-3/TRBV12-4 ASSLVGGHGYT
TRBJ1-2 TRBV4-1 ASRAMGRNNSYT
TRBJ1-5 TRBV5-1 ASSLEGQGAGQPQH
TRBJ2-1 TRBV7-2 ASSPALAGGLGRF
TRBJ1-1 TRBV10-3 AIQSGLNTEAF
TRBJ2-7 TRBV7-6 ASSPWDRGEQY
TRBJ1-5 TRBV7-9 ASSPQENQPQH
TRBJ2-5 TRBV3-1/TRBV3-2 ASSQGMETQY
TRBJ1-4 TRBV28 ASTRLGTNEKLF
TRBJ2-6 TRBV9 ASSADSGANVLT
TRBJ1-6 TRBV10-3 AIRDRGENSPLH
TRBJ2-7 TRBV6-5 ASSPDGSYEQY